Sequencing of this TCR beta chain was carried out in a study of T-cell memory formation after mild COVID-19. The 5'RACE method, run with constant-segment primers, produced TCR alpha and TCR beta cDNA libraries (carrying sample barcodes and UMIs). TCRdb fed the 5' RACE reads into MiXCR, producing one record per CDR3 protein. The repertoire includes 550,000 to 600,000 distinct CDR3 sequences, about 22% of them detected once, and 7% to 9% sits in the top ten. This clonotype was seen a few times. What it recognizes is unknown. Study results and caveats: Those CD4+ clones that contracted were mainly in CM and EM (CD8+ ones in EMRA). Some clones that responded turned up in pre-infection memory, which suggests that cross-reactive memory joined in. Day 15 to 85 contracting clones showed balanced CD4/CD8; later expanders leaned CD4+.

This sequence originates from an adult woman who had mild COVID-19 (a few samples of this study predate the infection). Cell type and time point are not known. Sequenced material: PBMCs or a T cell subset sorted from them (not recorded which).

CDR3 sequence (DNA): TGTGCCAGCAGCCGCGCACACAGGGGGCTTACTGAAGCTTTCTTT. Translating it yields CASSRAHRGLTEAFF. V usage is TRBV3-1 and J usage is TRBJ1-1; 9 bases fit TRBD1. The germline V gene has CDR1 LGHDT and CDR2 YNNKEL (reference sequence). The CDR3 has 15 residues. The V and J ends lost 4 bases and 5 bases, in that order; junction bases with no gene match: 8.